The rows below give T cell receptor beta chains drawn from one sample of a study of blood T cell repertoires in COVID-19. Some clones are missing from TCRdb's copy, which holds only in-frame ones; the method was immunoSEQ multiplex PCR. There are 26,000 or so clones in the sample; about nine tenths occur only once, and 2.8% lies in the top ten. The sequenced sample was peripheral blood. The receptors shown here come from a human donor in a cohort sampled during active COVID-19. Both conserved end residues are part of each CDR3. The D gene is left open where the match is weak. Size is omitted from some rows. Given values are once, few, many or a class for expanded clones.

clone size: NA; D gene: TRBD2; V gene: TRBV5-1; J gene: TRBJ2-7; CDR3 DNA: TGCGCCAGCCGACAAACAGCGGGGGGCTTAGAAGAGCAGTACTTC; CDR3 protein: CASRQTAGGLEEQYF
clone size: NA; D gene: TRBD1; V gene: TRBV27; J gene: TRBJ1-2; CDR3 DNA: TGTGCCAGCGGACAGGGGGTGGGTGGCTACACCTTC; CDR3 protein: CASGQGVGGYTF
clone size: NA; D gene: TRBD1; V gene: TRBV15; J gene: TRBJ1-4; CDR3 DNA: TGTGCCACCAGCAGAGCGACAGGGCCTAATGAAAAACTGTTTTTT; CDR3 protein: CATSRATGPNEKLFF
clone size: NA; D gene: TRBD1; V gene: TRBV6-4; J gene: TRBJ1-1; CDR3 DNA: TGTGCCAGCCATCCCGGGACAGGGAACACTGAAGCTTTCTTT; CDR3 protein: CASHPGTGNTEAFF
clone size: NA; D gene: NA; V gene: TRBV5-4; J gene: TRBJ2-2; CDR3 DNA: TGTGCCAGCAGCAATCGCGTGAACACCGGGGAGCTGTTTTTT; CDR3 protein: CASSNRVNTGELFF
clone size: NA; D gene: TRBD2; V gene: TRBV27; J gene: TRBJ2-1; CDR3 DNA: TGTGCCAGCAGCCGGGGGGGAGTATACAATGAGCAGTTCTTC; CDR3 protein: CASSRGGVYNEQFF
clone size: NA; D gene: NA; V gene: TRBV18; J gene: TRBJ1-5; CDR3 DNA: TGTGCCAGCTCATCCTCGTCACAGGGTAGCAATCAGCCCCAGCATTTT; CDR3 protein: CASSSSSQGSNQPQHF
clone size: NA; D gene: NA; V gene: TRBV3-1/TRBV3-2; J gene: TRBJ2-5; CDR3 DNA: TGTGCCAGCAGCCAAGATCCAGGTAGCCAAGAGACCCAGTACTTC; CDR3 protein: CASSQDPGSQETQYF
clone size: medium-sized; D gene: TRBD2; V gene: TRBV5-4; J gene: TRBJ2-7; CDR3 DNA: TGTGCCAGCAGAAAGAGCGGGGGGAGCTCCTACGAGCAGTACTTC; CDR3 protein: CASRKSGGSSYEQYF
clone size: NA; D gene: NA; V gene: TRBV6-2/TRBV6-3; J gene: TRBJ2-7; CDR3 DNA: TGTGCCAGCATCCCGGCAGGGTTCAACGAGCAGTACTTC; CDR3 protein: CASIPAGFNEQYF
clone size: NA; D gene: TRBD1; V gene: TRBV11-2; J gene: TRBJ1-2; CDR3 DNA: TGTGCCAGCAGCTTAGAAAAACAGGGGGTGGGCTACACCTTC; CDR3 protein: CASSLEKQGVGYTF
clone size: NA; D gene: NA; V gene: TRBV4-1; J gene: TRBJ1-5; CDR3 DNA: TGCGCCAGCAGCCAAGATCGGGACAATCAGCCCCAGCATTTT; CDR3 protein: CASSQDRDNQPQHF
clone size: NA; D gene: NA; V gene: TRBV6-6; J gene: TRBJ1-1; CDR3 DNA: TGTGCCAGCAGGGCGGATAAGGCCGGGGGGGAGACTGAAGCTTTCTTT; CDR3 protein: CASRADKAGGETEAFF
clone size: NA; D gene: NA; V gene: TRBV6-5; J gene: TRBJ2-1; CDR3 DNA: TGTGCCAGCGCAAACTACAGGGATAATGAGCAGTTCTTC; CDR3 protein: CASANYRDNEQFF
clone size: NA; D gene: NA; V gene: TRBV2; J gene: TRBJ2-2; CDR3 DNA: TGTGCCAGCAGCCCCTTGGGGGGGGCTGGTCGTGGCACCGGGGAGCTGTTTTTT; CDR3 protein: CASSPLGGAGRGTGELFF
clone size: few; D gene: NA; V gene: TRBV3-1/TRBV3-2; J gene: TRBJ1-3; CDR3 DNA: TGTGCCAGCAGCCAGGGCCACCAGGGAAACACCATATATTTT; CDR3 protein: CASSQGHQGNTIYF
clone size: NA; D gene: TRBD1; V gene: TRBV18; J gene: TRBJ2-6; CDR3 DNA: TGTGCCAGCTCCCTCCAGGGGGTCTTCTCTGGGGCCAACGTCCTGACTTTC; CDR3 protein: CASSLQGVFSGANVLTF
clone size: NA; D gene: TRBD1; V gene: TRBV6-5; J gene: TRBJ2-5; CDR3 DNA: TGTGCCAGCAGTCGGACAGGGTGGGAGACCCAGTACTTC; CDR3 protein: CASSRTGWETQYF
clone size: NA; D gene: NA; V gene: TRBV6-5; J gene: TRBJ1-1; CDR3 DNA: TGTGCCAGCAGTTCCCAGACTGGTAAAGCTTTCTTT; CDR3 protein: CASSSQTGKAFF
clone size: NA; D gene: NA; V gene: TRBV28; J gene: TRBJ1-3; CDR3 DNA: TGTGCCAGCAGTACGTTCGGCTCTGGAAACACCATATATTTT; CDR3 protein: CASSTFGSGNTIYF
clone size: NA; D gene: NA; V gene: TRBV24-1; J gene: TRBJ2-7; CDR3 DNA: TGTGCCACCAGTGATTTGAGAGGGGAGCAGTACTTC; CDR3 protein: CATSDLRGEQYF
clone size: NA; D gene: NA; V gene: TRBV20-1; J gene: TRBJ2-1; CDR3 DNA: TGCAGTGCTAGTAAGGGGCCCGGTGAGCAGTTCTTC; CDR3 protein: CSASKGPGEQFF
clone size: NA; D gene: NA; V gene: TRBV12-3/TRBV12-4; J gene: TRBJ1-1; CDR3 DNA: TGTGCCAGCAGTTTATTGGTAGAACCAAAAGCTTTCTTT; CDR3 protein: CASSLLVEPKAFF
clone size: NA; D gene: NA; V gene: TRBV25-1; J gene: TRBJ1-1; CDR3 DNA: TGTGCCAGCAGACAGACAGCGATGAACACTGAAGCTTTCTTT; CDR3 protein: CASRQTAMNTEAFF
clone size: NA; D gene: NA; V gene: TRBV18; J gene: TRBJ2-2; CDR3 DNA: TGTGCCAGCTCACCCCCCGGACAGAGGAACACCGGGGAGCTGTTTTTT; CDR3 protein: CASSPPGQRNTGELFF
clone size: NA; D gene: TRBD2; V gene: TRBV19; J gene: TRBJ2-2; CDR3 DNA: TGTGCCAGTAGTATAGCCATAGCGGGGGACACCGGGGAGCTGTTTTTT; CDR3 protein: CASSIAIAGDTGELFF
clone size: NA; D gene: TRBD2; V gene: TRBV28; J gene: TRBJ2-5; CDR3 DNA: TGTGCCAGCACTAGCGGGGGAGAGAGAGAGACCCAGTACTTC; CDR3 protein: CASTSGGERETQYF
clone size: NA; D gene: TRBD1; V gene: TRBV6-5; J gene: TRBJ1-2; CDR3 DNA: TGTGCCAGTTCCCTCCGGGACAGGGGCTATGGCTACACCTTC; CDR3 protein: CASSLRDRGYGYTF
clone size: NA; D gene: NA; V gene: TRBV4-1; J gene: TRBJ2-2; CDR3 DNA: TGCGCCAGCAGCCAAGAAACGACATTGGTGGCCGGGGAGCTGTTTTTT; CDR3 protein: CASSQETTLVAGELFF
clone size: NA; D gene: NA; V gene: TRBV4-1; J gene: TRBJ2-3; CDR3 DNA: TGCGCCAGCAGCCAAGATCAAGGAGACAGTGACACAGATACGCAGTATTTT; CDR3 protein: CASSQDQGDSDTDTQYF
clone size: NA; D gene: TRBD1; V gene: TRBV2; J gene: TRBJ2-5; CDR3 DNA: TGTGCCAGCAGTGAGGGGACAGGGGTTGAAGAGACCCAGTACTTC; CDR3 protein: CASSEGTGVEETQYF
clone size: NA; D gene: TRBD1; V gene: TRBV3-1/TRBV3-2; J gene: TRBJ1-2; CDR3 DNA: TGTGCCAGCAGCCAAGAATTGGGACAGGGGGGGGTATATGGCTACACCTTC; CDR3 protein: CASSQELGQGGVYGYTF
clone size: NA; D gene: NA; V gene: TRBV9; J gene: TRBJ2-2; CDR3 DNA: TGTGCCAGCAGCTGGAGGGACACCGGGGAGCTGTTTTTT; CDR3 protein: CASSWRDTGELFF
clone size: NA; D gene: NA; V gene: TRBV10-3; J gene: TRBJ2-3; CDR3 DNA: TGTGCCTCAACGCGAGAGTCGGGAGATACGCAGTATTTT; CDR3 protein: CASTRESGDTQYF
clone size: NA; D gene: TRBD2; V gene: TRBV4-2; J gene: TRBJ2-7; CDR3 DNA: TGTGCCAGCAGCCACCAGCGGGGGGGATCCTACGAGCAGTACTTC; CDR3 protein: CASSHQRGGSYEQYF
clone size: few; D gene: NA; V gene: TRBV5-1; J gene: TRBJ2-2; CDR3 DNA: TGCGCCAGCAGCCCCGGCTACGGGGTTTCCACCGGGGAGCTGTTTTTT; CDR3 protein: CASSPGYGVSTGELFF
clone size: NA; D gene: NA; V gene: TRBV6-5; J gene: TRBJ2-2; CDR3 DNA: TGTGCCAGCAGTCCGGACAGACCGAACACCGGGGAGCTGTTTTTT; CDR3 protein: CASSPDRPNTGELFF
clone size: NA; D gene: NA; V gene: TRBV18; J gene: TRBJ1-4; CDR3 DNA: TGTGCCAGCTCACCACTTAGGGGGTCGGTTGAAAAACTGTTTTTT; CDR3 protein: CASSPLRGSVEKLFF
clone size: NA; D gene: NA; V gene: TRBV6-5; J gene: TRBJ2-2; CDR3 DNA: TGTGCCAGCAGCCGACACGGGGAGGGGGAGCTGTTTTTT; CDR3 protein: CASSRHGEGELFF
clone size: NA; D gene: NA; V gene: TRBV11-1; J gene: TRBJ2-1; CDR3 DNA: TGTGCCAGCAGCTTACTCAGGGACAATGAGCAGTTCTTC; CDR3 protein: CASSLLRDNEQFF
clone size: NA; D gene: NA; V gene: TRBV18; J gene: TRBJ1-2; CDR3 DNA: TGTGCCAGCTCACGTGACAAGTCCTATGGCTACACCTTC; CDR3 protein: CASSRDKSYGYTF
clone size: NA; D gene: NA; V gene: TRBV19; J gene: TRBJ2-3; CDR3 DNA: TGTGCCAGTACCGATACGGGCGCTCGGGGAGATACGCAGTATTTT; CDR3 protein: CASTDTGARGDTQYF
clone size: NA; D gene: TRBD1; V gene: TRBV3-1/TRBV3-2; J gene: TRBJ1-2; CDR3 DNA: TGTGCCAGCAGTCGGACAGGGACCAACTATGGCTACACCTTC; CDR3 protein: CASSRTGTNYGYTF
clone size: NA; D gene: NA; V gene: TRBV3-1/TRBV3-2; J gene: TRBJ1-1; CDR3 DNA: TGTGCCAGCGGGAGGGATCTGAACACTGAAGCTTTCTTT; CDR3 protein: CASGRDLNTEAFF
clone size: NA; D gene: NA; V gene: TRBV5-6; J gene: TRBJ2-3; CDR3 DNA: TGTGCCAGCAGCACCGGACAGACAGATACGCAGTATTTT; CDR3 protein: CASSTGQTDTQYF
clone size: NA; D gene: NA; V gene: TRBV7-2; J gene: TRBJ2-2; CDR3 DNA: TGTGCCAGCAGCTCCCGAGGGAACACCGGGGAGCTGTTTTTT; CDR3 protein: CASSSRGNTGELFF
clone size: NA; D gene: TRBD1; V gene: TRBV28; J gene: TRBJ1-5; CDR3 DNA: TGTGCCAGCAGAACAATCGGGACAGTCCAATATCAGCCCCAGCATTTT; CDR3 protein: CASRTIGTVQYQPQHF
clone size: NA; D gene: TRBD1; V gene: TRBV10-1; J gene: TRBJ1-1; CDR3 DNA: TGCGCCAGCAGTGAGGAGCAGGGGGCTAGGGCTTTCTTT; CDR3 protein: CASSEEQGARAFF